Following are 27 T cell receptor beta chains from one sample sequenced in a study of T cells after yellow fever vaccination. One entry per CDR3 protein, called by TCRdb with MiXCR from the 5' RACE reads. Among 300,000 to 400,000 distinct CDR3 sequences listed, approximately 8% were seen once. The sequenced sample was PBMCs, obtained around 45 days after the first yellow fever vaccination. These TCRs come from a man between 18 and 29 years old who received the YFV17D yellow fever vaccine.

The table lists this clonotype with many counts. The chain combines TRBV4-1 with TRBJ2-1; perhaps TRBD2 as D (6 bases). The V gene's germline CDR1 is MGHRA and CDR2 YSYEKL. This CDR3 comprises 15 residues. With 1 base removed from V and 0 bases from J, the gap between germline ends came to 7 bases. The CDR3 loop is CASSQVEGSYNEQFF. CDR3 nucleotides: TGCGCCAGCAGCCAAGTGGAGGGCTCCTACAATGAGCAGTTCTTC.

The chain employs TRBV28 and TRBJ2-1; TRBD1 or TRBD2 may be the D gene (5 bases each). The germline CDR1 and CDR2 sequences are MDHEN and SYDVKM. Trimming removed 5 bases from V and 8 bases from J, with 19 bases in between. The CDR3 covers 15 residues. The CDR3 coding sequence is TGTGCCAGCAGTCCAACCCGGGACCGAGAAGATGAGCAGTTCTTC. Translation gives CASSPTRDREDEQFF.

This clonotype turned up a few times. The V call is TRBV28, the J call TRBJ1-1; TRBD1 might be the D (5 bases). Deletions cut 7 bases from V and 2 bases from J, with 23 bases between. This CDR3 region has 17 residues. Germline CDR1 is MDHEN and CDR2 is SYDVKM. The CDR3 reads CASTLGAPGTGNTEAFF. DNA of the CDR3: TGTGCCAGCACCCTTGGGGCACCGGGGACGGGAAACACTGAAGCTTTCTTT.

This clonotype was seen more than once but under ten times. The rearrangement uses TRBV19 and TRBJ1-5; the D gene is possibly TRBD1 (5 bases). The ends were cut back, 3 bases at V and 3 bases at J, with 12 bases in the middle. This CDR3 is 15 amino acids long. The germline V gene has CDR1 LNHDA and CDR2 SQIVND (reference sequence). DNA for the CDR3: TGTGCCAGTAGTATTTGGATAGGGGACAATCAGCCCCAGCATTTT. Its translation is CASSIWIGDNQPQHF.

This rearrangement joins TRBV4-2 to TRBJ1-5; 10 nucleotides line up with TRBD1. V gave up 0 bases and J gave up 0 bases; unmatched junction bases: 2. The CDR3 loop spans 17 amino acids. CDR1 LGHNA and CDR2 YNFKEQ come from the germline V gene. In DNA, the CDR3 is TGTGCCAGCAGCCAAGACGGGACAGGGGTTAGCAATCAGCCCCAGCATTTT. Translating it yields CASSQDGTGVSNQPQHF.

This clonotype came up many times. CDR3 DNA: TGTGCCAGCAGCCGAGAGGAAGAGACCCAGTACTTC. Translated, it gives CASSREEETQYF. J is TRBJ2-5 and V is TRBV12-3 or TRBV12-4; D unclear. V was cut by 6 bases and J by 3 bases, with 8 bases left in between. This CDR3 is built from 12 residues.

This clonotype turned up a few times. The chain employs TRBV10-3 and TRBJ1-4; 9 bases are a match to TRBD1. The V gene end was trimmed by 6 bases and the J gene end by 7 bases; junction bases not matched to a gene: 6. The CDR3 sequence is 14 residues long. CDR1 and CDR2 (germline): ENHRY, SYGVKD. The CDR3 DNA reads TGTGCCATCAGAGGACAGGGGCTTGGTGAAAAACTGTTTTTT. The encoded protein is CAIRGQGLGEKLFF.

This clonotype was recorded at least ten times. This chain joins TRBV7-2 and TRBJ2-2, with D possibly matching TRBD2 (6 bases). Germline V gene lookup returns CDR1 SGHTA and CDR2 FQGNSA. V shed 5 bases and J shed 5 bases, with 12 bases lying between them. The CDR3 runs 14 residues. CDR3 residues: CASSPWGETGELFF. The CDR3 DNA reads TGTGCCAGCAGCCCTTGGGGGGAGACCGGGGAGCTGTTTTTT.

This sequence joins TRBV20-1 and TRBJ1-2; TRBD1 might be the D (5 bases). Trimming took 5 bases from V and 8 from J, leaving 12 bases between them. This CDR3 has 11 amino acids. Germline CDR1 reads DFQATT; CDR2 reads SNEGSKA (reference sequence). In DNA form, the CDR3 reads TGCAGTGCTGGGGGAGGGCCGGGCTACACCTTC. It codes for CSAGGGPGYTF.

The chain couples TRBV6-2 or TRBV6-3 to TRBJ2-1, with D possibly TRBD2 on 6 matching bases. Germline lookup yields CDR1 MNHEY and CDR2 SVGEGT. V dropped 5 bases and J dropped 5 bases, with 16 bases sitting between them. This CDR3 has 15 amino acids. This CDR3 is CASSRQGVADNEQFF. CDR3 in DNA: TGTGCCAGCAGTAGACAAGGGGTAGCGGACAATGAGCAGTTCTTC.

The chain carries TRBV12-3 or TRBV12-4 and TRBJ1-3; D not resolved. This CDR3 comprises 13 residues. The V end lost 2 bases, the J end lost 4 bases, and 6 bases lay between the germline ends. CDR3 region: CASSLHDGNTIYF. The CDR3 bases are TGTGCCAGCAGTTTACATGACGGAAACACCATATATTTT.

J is TRBJ2-3 and V is TRBV20-1; the match to TRBD2 covers 11 bases. This CDR3 is built from 14 residues. V lost 5 bases, J lost 3 bases, and 4 bases stayed unmatched. From germline, CDR1 is DFQATT and CDR2 SNEGSKA (reference sequence). DNA for the CDR3: TGCAGTGCTCTTAGCGGGGGGGCGACAGATACGCAGTATTTT. Translating it yields CSALSGGATDTQYF.

The chain couples TRBV4-2 to TRBJ1-6; the D gene is possibly TRBD1 (6 bases). This CDR3 is built from 16 residues. Germline V lookup: CDR1 LGHNA, CDR2 YNFKEQ. Trimming shortened V by 5 bases and J by 5 bases, and 16 bases separated the two germline ends. The CDR3 region has the DNA TGTGCCAGCAGCTCCCAGGGGACTTGGGATAATTCACCCCTCCACTTT. Protein product: CASSSQGTWDNSPLHF.

This chain joins TRBV4-3 and TRBJ2-7, with 9 nucleotides matching TRBD1. Germline values: CDR1 LGHNA, CDR2 YSLEER. The CDR3 consists of 15 residues. Trimming cost V 0 bases and J 7 bases; bases outside gene matches: 7. The CDR3 bases are TGCGCCAGCAGCCAAGAAAACAGGGGGCAGGGGGAGCAGTACTTC. Its translation is CASSQENRGQGEQYF.

The chain joins TRBV9 to TRBJ1-1; D unresolved. The ends were cut back, 0 bases at V and 1 base at J, with 4 bases in the middle. This CDR3 region has 13 residues. Germline CDR1 SGDLS, CDR2 YYNGEE. The CDR3, as DNA: TGTGCCAGCAGCGTAGTACAGAACACTGAAGCTTTCTTT. Translated, it gives CASSVVQNTEAFF.

The rearrangement uses TRBV29-1 and TRBJ1-2; D not resolved. Between the trimmed V and J ends, which lost 5 bases and 2 bases, there was a span of 6 bases. This CDR3 has 11 amino acids. CDR1 and CDR2 from the germline V gene are SQVTM and ANQGSEA. This CDR3 reads CSVLLNYGYTF. Here the CDR3 DNA reads TGCAGCGTTCTCCTCAACTATGGCTACACCTTC.

The chain couples TRBV5-6 to TRBJ2-7; D not resolved. Trimming shortened V by 4 bases and J by 3 bases, and 11 bases separated the two germline ends. The CDR3 is 13 residues long. The V gene's germline CDR1 is SGHDT and CDR2 YYEEEE. This chain's CDR3 is CASSLGLLYEQYF. The CDR3 nucleotides are TGTGCCAGCAGCCTCGGGCTCCTCTACGAGCAGTACTTC.

This clonotype turned up a few times. V is TRBV9 and J is TRBJ2-5; 15 positions match TRBD2. The germline V gene encodes CDR1 SGDLS and CDR2 YYNGEE. J lost 0 bases, V lost 3 bases, and 9 bases had no gene match. The CDR3 contains 19 residues. Here the CDR3 reads CASSDPGLAGGRNQETQYF. The CDR3 DNA sequence: TGTGCCAGCAGCGACCCGGGACTAGCGGGGGGCCGCAACCAAGAGACCCAGTACTTC.

This clonotype was seen a few times. The chain carries TRBV6-6 and TRBJ1-4, with D unclear. This CDR3 has 12 residues. CDR1 MNHNY and CDR2 SVGAGI come from the germline V gene (reference sequence). Trimming took off 3 bases at V and 8 bases at J, with 7 bases between the two ends. Written as DNA, the CDR3 is TGTGCCAGCAGTTATTTCAGGGAAAAACTGTTTTTT. Translating it yields CASSYFREKLFF.

This chain links TRBV20-1 with TRBJ2-3; 8 positions match TRBD2. Looked up from germline, CDR1 is DFQATT and CDR2 is SNEGSKA (reference sequence). Trimming took 0 bases from V and 4 from J; bases not matched to a gene: 6. The CDR3 has 15 amino acids. The CDR3 region is CSAREVVAGPDTQYF. The DNA for the CDR3 is TGCAGTGCTAGAGAGGTAGTAGCGGGGCCAGATACGCAGTATTTT.

The chain joins TRBV5-1 to TRBJ2-1; weak D call: TRBD2 (5 bases). The V gene lost 4 bases and the J gene lost 10 bases, with 9 bases spanning the gap. The CDR3 length is 11 residues. Germline CDR1 reads SGHRS; CDR2 reads YFSETQ. This chain's CDR3 is CASSASMEQFF. The CDR3 nucleotides are TGCGCCAGCAGCGCTAGCATGGAGCAGTTCTTC. Looking up the rest from reference TRBV5-1 and TRBJ2-1 gives the full variable domain: KAGVTQTPRYLIKTRGQQVTLSCSPISGHRSVSWYQQTPGQGLQFLFEYFSETQRNKGNFPGRFSGRQFSNSRSEMNVSTLELGDSALYLCASSASMEQFFGPGTRLTVL.

J is TRBJ2-2 and V is TRBV6-4; TRBD2 aligns across 7 bases. Trimming at V came to 8 bases and at J to 5 bases, leaving 8 bases not matched to a gene. The CDR3 spans 14 residues. Germline V lookup: CDR1 MRHNA, CDR2 SNTAGT. CDR3 in DNA: TGTGCCAGCCTAATAGCGGGCCGGACCGGGGAGCTGTTTTTT. Amino acid sequence: CASLIAGRTGELFF.

This sequence joins TRBV19 and TRBJ2-3; maybe TRBD1 (6 bases). V dropped 5 bases and J dropped 1 base, with 13 bases sitting between them. The CDR3 covers 15 residues. The germline V gene encodes CDR1 LNHDA and CDR2 SQIVND (reference sequence). The CDR3 loop is CASSSDRWRTDTQYF. The CDR3 DNA follows: TGTGCCAGTAGTTCCGACAGGTGGCGCACAGATACGCAGTATTTT.

This clonotype came up a few times. The chain is built from TRBV14 and TRBJ2-1; possibly TRBD1 or TRBD2 for D (6 bases each). CDR3 length: 17 residues. The germline V gene encodes CDR1 SGHDN and CDR2 FVKESK. V shed 0 bases and J shed 6 bases, with 18 bases lying between them. CDR3 residues: CASSQESPGGSTNEQFF. The CDR3 region has the DNA TGTGCCAGCAGCCAAGAAAGCCCCGGGGGCTCGACCAATGAGCAGTTCTTC.

The chain joins TRBV29-1 to TRBJ2-1, with 9 bases identical to TRBD1. This CDR3 is 12 amino acids long. In germline, CDR1 is SQVTM, CDR2 ANQGSEA. V was clipped by 7 bases and J by 7 bases; unmatched bases: 5. CDR3 amino acids: CSGGTGINEQFF. In nucleotides, the CDR3 is TGCAGCGGTGGGACAGGGATAAATGAGCAGTTCTTC.

J is TRBJ2-4 and V is TRBV6-5; 8 bases line up with TRBD2. Germline CDR1 is MNHEY and CDR2 is SVGAGI. CDR3 size: 17 residues. Trimming removed 2 bases from V and 0 bases from J; junction bases left unmatched: 6. The CDR3 reads CASSYNAGGLAKNIQYF. The CDR3 DNA reads TGTGCCAGCAGTTACAACGCGGGGGGACTAGCCAAAAACATTCAGTACTTC.

The genes are TRBV7-6 and TRBJ2-7, with D perhaps TRBD2 (5 bases). Germline-derived CDR1 and CDR2 are SGHVS and FNYEAQ. This CDR3 has 14 amino acids. Trimming removed 5 bases at V and 2 bases at J, with 13 bases between. This chain's CDR3 is CASSPGRETYEQYF. CDR3 sequence (DNA): TGTGCCAGCAGCCCCGGAAGGGAGACCTACGAGCAGTACTTC. The full variable domain, in which reference TRBV7-6 and TRBJ2-7 provide the parts outside the CDR3, is GAGVSQSPRYKVTKRGQDVALRCDPISGHVSLYWYRQALGQGPEFLTYFNYEAQQDKSGLPNDRFSAERPEGSISTLTIQRTEQRDSAMYRCASSPGRETYEQYFGPGTRLTVT.